The text below deals with one T cell receptor beta chain. Germline assignment: CDR1 MNHNS and CDR2 SASEGT. CDR3 length: 14 amino acids. V was pared by 2 bases and J by 3 bases, with 10 bases between. This sample is drawn from a study of blood T cell repertoires in COVID-19. Assay: immunoSEQ multiplex PCR; the TCRdb copy retains only in-frame clones and omits some. Here the sample spans 150,000 to 200,000 clones, 81% being singletons. Material: peripheral blood. The sequence was obtained from a woman aged 40 to 50 with COVID-19, enrolled during active disease. The chain carries TRBV6-1 and TRBJ2-5, with a tentative D call TRBD1 (5 bases). This CDR3 reads CASSEQGREETQYF. CDR3 nucleotides: TGTGCCAGCAGTGAACAGGGAAGGGAAGAGACCCAGTACTTC.